This TCR beta chain stems from a study of breast tumors, draining lymph nodes, adjacent tissues. General study points: That most tumor T cells come from lymph nodes remained unproven. Compared with basal-like, luminal-like tumors shared significantly more repertoire with nontumor tissue. Tumor repertoires ranked between lymph nodes and nontumor tissue in diversity, with V and J gene preferences. The data were judged consistent with most tumor T cells coming from lymph node and expanding in tumor.

In regard to this clonotype: Its matching antigen is unknown.

V dropped 5 bases and J dropped 7 bases, with 14 bases sitting between them. The CDR3 has 13 residues. Germline V lookup: CDR1 SGHTA, CDR2 FQGNSA. Using its own MiXCR run on the multiplex PCR reads, TCRdb lists one record per CDR3 protein. The table includes approximately 13,000 distinct CDR3 sequences, around 57% detected once. The V and J genes are TRBV7-2 and TRBJ2-5, with D perhaps assigned TRBD1 or TRBD2 (6 bases each). Sequencing was performed on tumor-adjacent breast tissue. This TCR came from a female donor with breast cancer. Some clones in this sample may be carry-over from other donors' samples. CDR3 protein: CASSKGGIGTQYF. The CDR3 coding sequence is TGTGCCAGCAGCAAAGGGGGGATTGGGACCCAGTACTTC. Combining the CDR3 with reference TRBV7-2 and TRBJ2-5 gives the whole variable domain GAGVSQSPSNKVTEKGKDVELRCDPISGHTALYWYRQSLGQGLEFLIYFQGNSAPDKSGLPSDRFSAERTGGSVSTLTIQRTQQEDSAVYLCASSKGGIGTQYFGPGTRLLVL.